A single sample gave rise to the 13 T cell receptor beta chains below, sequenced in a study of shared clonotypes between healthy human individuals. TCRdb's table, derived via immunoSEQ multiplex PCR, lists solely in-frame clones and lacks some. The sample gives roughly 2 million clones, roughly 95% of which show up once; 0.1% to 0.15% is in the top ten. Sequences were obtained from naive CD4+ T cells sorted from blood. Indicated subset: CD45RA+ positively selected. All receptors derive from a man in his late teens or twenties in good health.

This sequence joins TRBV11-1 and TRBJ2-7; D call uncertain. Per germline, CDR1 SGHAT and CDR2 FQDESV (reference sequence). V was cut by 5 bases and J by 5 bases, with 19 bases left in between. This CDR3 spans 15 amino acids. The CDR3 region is CASSPGSKFGNEQYF. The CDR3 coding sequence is TGTGCCAGCAGCCCCGGATCGAAGTTTGGTAACGAGCAGTACTTC. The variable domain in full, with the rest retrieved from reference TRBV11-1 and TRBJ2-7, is EAEVAQSPRYKITEKSQAVAFWCDPISGHATLYWYRQILGQGPELLVQFQDESVVDDSQLPKDRFSAERLKGVDSTLKIQPAELGDSAMYLCASSPGSKFGNEQYFGPGTRLTVT.

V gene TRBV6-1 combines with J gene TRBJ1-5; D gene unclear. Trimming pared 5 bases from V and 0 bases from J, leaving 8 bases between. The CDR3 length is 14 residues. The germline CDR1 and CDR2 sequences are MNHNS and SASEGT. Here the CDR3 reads CASSRTYSNQPQHF. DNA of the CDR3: TGTGCCAGCAGTCGGACCTATAGCAATCAGCCCCAGCATTTT.

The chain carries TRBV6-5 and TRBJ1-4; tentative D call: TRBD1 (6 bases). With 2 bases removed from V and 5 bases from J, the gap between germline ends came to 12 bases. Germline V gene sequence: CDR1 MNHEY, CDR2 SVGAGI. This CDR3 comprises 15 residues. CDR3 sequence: CASSYDGGQNEKLFF. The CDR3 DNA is TGTGCCAGCAGTTACGATGGGGGGCAGAATGAAAAACTGTTTTTT.

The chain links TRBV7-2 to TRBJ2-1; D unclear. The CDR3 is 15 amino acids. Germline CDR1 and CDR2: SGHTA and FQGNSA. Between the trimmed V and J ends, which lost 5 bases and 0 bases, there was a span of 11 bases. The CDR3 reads CASSLDDRSYNEQFF. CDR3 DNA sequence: TGTGCCAGCAGCCTAGACGACCGCTCCTACAATGAGCAGTTCTTC.

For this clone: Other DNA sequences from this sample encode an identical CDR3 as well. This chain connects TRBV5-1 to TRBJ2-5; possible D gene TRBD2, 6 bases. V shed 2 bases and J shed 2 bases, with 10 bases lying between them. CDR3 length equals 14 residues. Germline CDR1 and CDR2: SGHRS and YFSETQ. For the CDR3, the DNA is TGCGCCAGCAGCTTTCCGGGGGTACAAGAGACCCAGTACTTC. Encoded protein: CASSFPGVQETQYF.

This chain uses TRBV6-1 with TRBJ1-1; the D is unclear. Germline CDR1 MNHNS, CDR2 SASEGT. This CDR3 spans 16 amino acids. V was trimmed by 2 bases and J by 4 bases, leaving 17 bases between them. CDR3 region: CASSENPFQGGTEAFF. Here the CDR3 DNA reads TGTGCCAGCAGTGAAAATCCCTTTCAAGGAGGCACTGAAGCTTTCTTT.

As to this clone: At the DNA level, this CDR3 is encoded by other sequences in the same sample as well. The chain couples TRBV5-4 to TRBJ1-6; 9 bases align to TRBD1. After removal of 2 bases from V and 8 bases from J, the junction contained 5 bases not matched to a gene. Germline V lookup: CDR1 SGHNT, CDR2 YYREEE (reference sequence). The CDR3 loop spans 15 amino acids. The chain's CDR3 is CASSLAGQGYSPLHF. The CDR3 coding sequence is TGTGCCAGCAGCTTAGCGGGACAGGGTTATTCACCCCTCCACTTT.

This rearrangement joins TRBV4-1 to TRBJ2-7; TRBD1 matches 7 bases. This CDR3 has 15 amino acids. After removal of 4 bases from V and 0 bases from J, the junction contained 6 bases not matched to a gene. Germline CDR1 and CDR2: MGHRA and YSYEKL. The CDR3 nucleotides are TGCGCCAGCAGCCGCCGGGACAGAGACTCCTACGAGCAGTACTTC. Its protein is CASSRRDRDSYEQYF.

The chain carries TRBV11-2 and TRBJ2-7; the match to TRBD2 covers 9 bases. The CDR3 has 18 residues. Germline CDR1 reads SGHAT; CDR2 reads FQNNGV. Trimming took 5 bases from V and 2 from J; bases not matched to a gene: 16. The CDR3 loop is CASSPRIAGDVKAYEQYF. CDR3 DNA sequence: TGTGCCAGCAGCCCCAGGATAGCGGGAGATGTAAAGGCCTACGAGCAGTACTTC. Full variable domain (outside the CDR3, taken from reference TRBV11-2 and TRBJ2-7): EAGVAQSPRYKIIEKRQSVAFWCNPISGHATLYWYQQILGQGPKLLIQFQNNGVVDDSQLPKDRFSAERLKGVDSTLKIQPAKLEDSAVYLCASSPRIAGDVKAYEQYFGPGTRLTVT.

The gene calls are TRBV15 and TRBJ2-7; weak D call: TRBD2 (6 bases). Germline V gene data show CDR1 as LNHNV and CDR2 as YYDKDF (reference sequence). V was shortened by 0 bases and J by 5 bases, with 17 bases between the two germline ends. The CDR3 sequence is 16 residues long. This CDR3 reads CATSRDRVAGIDEQYF. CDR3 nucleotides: TGTGCCACCAGCAGAGATAGGGTCGCGGGGATCGACGAGCAGTACTTC.

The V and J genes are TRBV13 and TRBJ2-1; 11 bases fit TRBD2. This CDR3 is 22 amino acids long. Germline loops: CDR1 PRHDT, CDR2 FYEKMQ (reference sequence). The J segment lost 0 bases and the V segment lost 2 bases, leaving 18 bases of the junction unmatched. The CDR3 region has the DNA TGTGCCAGCAGCTTACAGTCTAGCGGGGGGTCGACGGACGAGAGCTCCTACAATGAGCAGTTCTTC. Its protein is CASSLQSSGGSTDESSYNEQFF. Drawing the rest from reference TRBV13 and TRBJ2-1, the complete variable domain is AAGVIQSPRHLIKEKRETATLKCYPIPRHDTVYWYQQGPGQDPQFLISFYEKMQSDKGSIPDRFSAQQFSDYHSELNMSSLELGDSALYFCASSLQSSGGSTDESSYNEQFFGPGTRLTVL.

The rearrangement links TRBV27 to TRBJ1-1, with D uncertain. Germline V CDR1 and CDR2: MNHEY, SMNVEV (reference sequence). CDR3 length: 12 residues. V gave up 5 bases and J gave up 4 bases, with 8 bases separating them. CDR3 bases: TGTGCCAGCAGTGGGGTGGGCACTGAAGCTTTCTTT. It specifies CASSGVGTEAFF.

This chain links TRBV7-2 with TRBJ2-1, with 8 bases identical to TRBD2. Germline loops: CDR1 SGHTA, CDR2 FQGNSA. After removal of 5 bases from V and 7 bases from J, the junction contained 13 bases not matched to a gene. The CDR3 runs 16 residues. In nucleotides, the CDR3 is TGTGCCAGCAGCGTAGACATTAGCGGGATAGGAAATGAGCAGTTCTTC. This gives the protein CASSVDISGIGNEQFF.